The 30 T cell receptor beta chains below were found in one sample sequenced in a study of shared clonotypes between healthy human individuals (dated by TCRdb to about 2020). The protocol used for the library was the immunoSEQ multiplex PCR assay. TCRdb mirrors the immuneACCESS table, restricted to in-frame sequences. Some clones are absent from its copies; in checked studies, under half trace to an unresolved V gene, and the reason for the others is unknown. In all, the sample holds millions of clones, and roughly 96% of those were seen once. The top ten hold about 0.13% of the sample. Sequenced input: naive CD4+ T cells sorted from blood. Read against the paper, the sample's cell subset or site label means: CD45RA+ positively selected. All receptors come from a man younger than 35 in good health.

This chain connects TRBV5-4 to TRBJ2-7, with a possible D match to TRBD1 (5 bases). CDR3 size: 15 residues. The V end lost 4 bases, the J end lost 3 bases, and 17 bases lay between the germline ends. The germline CDR1 and CDR2 sequences are SGHNT and YYREEE (reference sequence). CDR3 bases: TGTGCCAGCAGCCCCACAGGTGACCCCCTCTACGAGCAGTACTTC. Residues: CASSPTGDPLYEQYF.

The CDR3 DNA sequence: TGTGCCATCAGGCAGCCCACCCCCACAGATACGCAGTATTTT. Translation: CAIRQPTPTDTQYF. The chain recombines TRBV10-3 with TRBJ2-3; D is unresolved. There are 14 residues in the CDR3. In germline, CDR1 is ENHRY, CDR2 SYGVKD. Deletions cut 6 bases from V and 2 bases from J, with 12 bases between.

The chain employs TRBV4-2 and TRBJ1-5; 7 nucleotides agree with TRBD1. CDR1 is LGHNA and CDR2 is YNFKEQ in the germline V gene. Trimming took 4 bases from V and 3 from J; bases not matched to a gene: 9. This CDR3 comprises 16 residues. The CDR3 protein is CASSLAATGFNQPQHF. DNA of the CDR3: TGTGCCAGCAGCCTAGCTGCGACAGGGTTCAATCAGCCCCAGCATTTT.

J is TRBJ2-7 and V is TRBV10-3; the D call may be TRBD1 or TRBD2 (6 bases each). The length of the CDR3 is 13 residues. Germline V CDR1 and CDR2: ENHRY, SYGVKD. V was cut by 9 bases and J by 3 bases, with 15 bases left in between. Written as DNA, the CDR3 is TGTGCCATGGGGGGCACGTCAGTCTACGAGCAGTACTTC. This sequence encodes CAMGGTSVYEQYF.

V and J are TRBV4-3 and TRBJ2-3; no clear D gene. This CDR3 region has 12 residues. V lost 5 bases to trimming and J lost 3 bases, with 6 bases between them. Germline V gene lookup returns CDR1 LGHNA and CDR2 YSLEER. The CDR3 bases are TGCGCCAGCAGCGGATTTACAGATACGCAGTATTTT. Protein: CASSGFTDTQYF.

The V gene is TRBV6-5, the J gene TRBJ1-6; D remains ambiguous. V shed 2 bases and J shed 0 bases, with 8 bases lying between them. Germline lookup yields CDR1 MNHEY and CDR2 SVGAGI. The CDR3 runs 16 residues. The chain's CDR3 is CASSYEWDSYNSPLHF. The CDR3 region has the DNA TGTGCCAGCAGTTACGAATGGGACTCCTATAATTCACCCCTCCACTTT.

This chain connects TRBV25-1 to TRBJ1-6; 10 bases are a match to TRBD1. Losses at the gene ends were 5 bases for V and 7 bases for J; bases not matched to a gene: 11. CDR1 and CDR2 (germline): MGHDK, SYGVNS. The CDR3 totals 17 residues. The CDR3 DNA follows: TGTGCCAGCAGTCCCCGGACAGGGGGAACCTCAAATTCACCCCTCCACTTT. Protein product: CASSPRTGGTSNSPLHF.

Points on this clone: A much larger clone sits a single nucleotide away, making a read error possible. The chain combines TRBV15 with TRBJ2-7, with 7 positions matching TRBD2. The CDR3 contains 14 residues. The germline CDR1 and CDR2 sequences are LNHNV and YYDKDF (reference sequence). In nucleotides, the CDR3 is TGTGCCACCAGCGGAGATAGAATTGGCGGGGGGCAGTACTTC. Its protein is CATSGDRIGGGQYF.

This chain links TRBV4-1 with TRBJ2-5; D possibly uses TRBD1 or TRBD2 (5 bases each). V was clipped by 0 bases and J by 6 bases, with 14 bases between them. The CDR3 is made up of 15 amino acids. Germline V gene lookup returns CDR1 MGHRA and CDR2 YSYEKL. CDR3 in amino acids: CASSQDLAGGQTQYF. In DNA, the CDR3 is TGCGCCAGCAGCCAAGATTTGGCTGGGGGTCAGACCCAGTACTTC.

The chain joins TRBV7-2 to TRBJ1-4; no firm D call. The ends were cut back, 3 bases at V and 0 bases at J, with 8 bases in the middle. From germline, CDR1 is SGHTA and CDR2 FQGNSA. There are 15 residues in the CDR3. DNA for the CDR3: TGTGCCAGCAGCTTGAACAGAGCAACTAATGAAAAACTGTTTTTT. It translates to CASSLNRATNEKLFF.

The chain joins TRBV15 to TRBJ2-5; TRBD2 matches 11 bases. The CDR3 is 16 residues long. With V trimmed by 6 bases and J by 0 bases, 6 bases remained unmatched. Germline V CDR1 and CDR2: LNHNV, YYDKDF (reference sequence). CDR3 in amino acids: CATSNLGLADQETQYF. CDR3 bases: TGTGCCACCAGTAACCTGGGACTAGCGGACCAAGAGACCCAGTACTTC.

This clone was counted once. The chain is built from TRBV5-4 and TRBJ2-7; 9 bases line up with TRBD1. The CDR3 contains 14 residues. From germline, CDR1 is SGHNT and CDR2 YYREEE (reference sequence). V shed 5 bases and J 2 bases; nucleotides not matched to a gene: 5. CDR3 residues: CASRANRGPYEQYF. The CDR3 DNA reads as TGTGCCAGCAGAGCGAACAGGGGGCCCTACGAGCAGTACTTC.

This clone has just one count. This chain connects TRBV5-4 to TRBJ2-7; D is possibly TRBD1 or TRBD2 (6 bases each). Looked up from germline, CDR1 is SGHNT and CDR2 is YYREEE (reference sequence). The V gene lost 1 base and the J gene lost 6 bases, with 14 bases spanning the gap. The CDR3 covers 14 residues. CDR3 DNA: TGTGCCAGCAGCTTGTGGGGGGCTGGATCCGAGCAGTACTTC. Residues: CASSLWGAGSEQYF.

As for this clone: The same CDR3 can be traced to other DNA sequences in this sample. CDR3 residues: CASSELGYTF. The DNA of the CDR3 is TGTGCCAGCAGTGAATTGGGCTACACCTTC. V usage is TRBV6-1 and J usage is TRBJ1-2; the D is unclear. Germline CDR1 MNHNS, CDR2 SASEGT. This CDR3 contains 10 residues. Trimming pared 2 bases from V and 8 bases from J, leaving 3 bases between.

This chain links TRBV6-1 with TRBJ1-2, with TRBD1 as a possible D gene (5 bases). The CDR3 spans 14 residues. Between the trimmed V and J ends, which lost 5 bases and 8 bases, there was a span of 18 bases. Germline loops: CDR1 MNHNS, CDR2 SASEGT. CDR3 DNA sequence: TGTGCCAGCAGTCTCTCAGGGTCGTTCGGGGGCTACACCTTC. As protein: CASSLSGSFGGYTF.

The chain carries TRBV6-5 and TRBJ1-1, with D unclear. From germline, CDR1 is MNHEY and CDR2 SVGAGI. The CDR3 extends over 12 amino acids. The germline V and J ends were trimmed by 4 bases and 7 bases, with 10 bases remaining between them. The CDR3 reads CASSSSSGEAFF. As DNA, the CDR3 is TGTGCCAGCAGTTCCTCCTCAGGTGAAGCTTTCTTT.

The chain recombines TRBV4-1 with TRBJ1-1; D gene ambiguous. The CDR3 is made up of 14 amino acids. V was cut by 1 base and J by 0 bases, with 6 bases left in between. Germline V CDR1 and CDR2: MGHRA, YSYEKL. CDR3 region: CASSQAAMNTEAFF. CDR3 sequence (DNA): TGCGCCAGCAGCCAAGCAGCAATGAACACTGAAGCTTTCTTT.

The chain is built from TRBV27 and TRBJ1-2, with TRBD1 matching over 7 bases. J was trimmed by 6 bases and V by 5 bases; bases with no gene match: 12. The germline CDR1 and CDR2 sequences are MNHEY and SMNVEV (reference sequence). The length of the CDR3 is 15 residues. This CDR3 reads CASSTDRVSNDGYTF. The CDR3 DNA reads TGTGCCAGCAGTACAGACAGGGTTTCGAACGATGGCTACACCTTC.

The count of this clone is one. The rearrangement uses TRBV7-2 and TRBJ2-4, with D perhaps TRBD1 (6 bases). CDR3 size: 16 residues. Germline CDR1 reads SGHTA; CDR2 reads FQGNSA. Trimming took 2 bases from V and 0 from J, leaving 11 bases between them. Here the CDR3 DNA reads TGTGCCAGCAGCTTATTGACAGGACTAGCCAAAAACATTCAGTACTTC. Residues: CASSLLTGLAKNIQYF.

This chain connects TRBV7-9 to TRBJ1-1, with D perhaps matching TRBD1 (5 bases). CDR1 SEHNR and CDR2 FQNEAQ come from the germline V gene (reference sequence). The CDR3 covers 14 residues. V was shortened by 5 bases and J by 4 bases, with 14 bases between the two germline ends. CDR3 in amino acids: CASSRYPGFTEAFF. In DNA form, the CDR3 reads TGTGCCAGCAGCCGTTATCCAGGGTTCACTGAAGCTTTCTTT.

This sequence joins TRBV11-2 and TRBJ1-6; tentative D call: TRBD1 (5 bases). The V gene's germline CDR1 is SGHAT and CDR2 FQNNGV. Trimming cost V 6 bases and J 2 bases, with 17 bases left between them. The CDR3 has 17 residues. The CDR3 coding sequence is TGTGCCAGCAGTAGCCGTGAGACAGATCCCTATAATTCACCCCTCCACTTT. It specifies CASSSRETDPYNSPLHF.

This rearrangement joins TRBV2 to TRBJ2-5; 12 bases agree with TRBD2. With V trimmed by 7 bases and J by 2 bases, 14 bases remained unmatched. Germline CDR1 reads SNHLY; CDR2 reads FYNNEI. The CDR3 runs to 18 residues. Here the CDR3 reads CASILFLLAGGPQETQYF. The CDR3 DNA reads TGTGCCAGCATCCTATTCTTACTAGCGGGGGGCCCACAAGAGACCCAGTACTTC.

The chain is built from TRBV7-2 and TRBJ2-3, with D perhaps matching TRBD1 or TRBD2 (5 bases each). Trimming took off 4 bases at V and 1 base at J, with 9 bases between the two ends. Per the germline V gene, CDR1 is SGHTA and CDR2 is FQGNSA. The CDR3 is 14 residues long. CDR3 sequence (DNA): TGTGCCAGCAGCTCGTTGGGACGCACAGATACGCAGTATTTT. This gives the protein CASSSLGRTDTQYF.

This sequence joins TRBV10-3 and TRBJ2-7; TRBD2 matches 8 bases. Germline assignment: CDR1 ENHRY and CDR2 SYGVKD. The CDR3 runs to 14 residues. V lost 4 bases, J lost 1 base, and 3 bases stayed unmatched. In DNA form, the CDR3 reads TGTGCCATCAGTGCGGGACTAGTTTCCTACGAGCAGTACTTC. Translating gives CAISAGLVSYEQYF.

This clone was seen just once. The rearrangement uses TRBV6-5 and TRBJ2-1; TRBD1 matches at 7 bases. Germline values: CDR1 MNHEY, CDR2 SVGAGI. The V gene end was trimmed by 5 bases and the J gene end by 8 bases; junction bases not matched to a gene: 3. The CDR3 extends over 12 amino acids. CDR3 sequence: CASSERGHEQFF. The CDR3 DNA reads TGTGCCAGCAGTGAAAGGGGGCATGAGCAGTTCTTC.

This clone was observed a single time. CDR3 DNA: TGTGCCAGCAGCTTAAGGGGGACCGACTACATTTACAATGAGCAGTTCTTC. Encoded protein: CASSLRGTDYIYNEQFF. V usage is TRBV7-2 and J usage is TRBJ2-1, with D possibly matching TRBD1 (6 bases). V lost 2 bases, J lost 4 bases, and 18 bases lay in between. Germline loops: CDR1 SGHTA, CDR2 FQGNSA. There are 17 residues in the CDR3.

This rearrangement joins TRBV10-3 to TRBJ1-1, with D uncertain. V lost 6 bases to trimming and J lost 0 bases, with 8 bases between them. The germline gives CDR1 ENHRY, CDR2 SYGVKD. This CDR3 region has 13 residues. The CDR3 DNA reads TGTGCCATCAGGAGCGGGATGAACACTGAAGCTTTCTTT. Its translation is CAIRSGMNTEAFF.

V is TRBV19 and J is TRBJ2-7; D not certain. The CDR3 spans 15 residues. V was pared by 4 bases and J by 3 bases, with 16 bases between. The germline gives CDR1 LNHDA, CDR2 SQIVND (reference sequence). CDR3: CASSKGSVGSYEQYF. CDR3 nucleotide sequence: TGTGCCAGTAGTAAGGGATCGGTCGGTAGCTACGAGCAGTACTTC.

J is TRBJ2-7 and V is TRBV7-8; the match to TRBD1 covers 7 bases. Trimming removed 9 bases from V and 0 bases from J; junction bases left unmatched: 8. The germline CDR1 and CDR2 sequences are SGHVS and FQNEAQ. The CDR3 consists of 14 residues. This CDR3 is CASTDRAISYEQYF. The CDR3 nucleotides read TGTGCCAGTACAGACAGGGCCATCTCCTACGAGCAGTACTTC. The full variable domain, with the rest looked up from reference TRBV7-8 and TRBJ2-7, is GAGVSQSPRYKVAKRGQDVALRCDPISGHVSLFWYQQALGQGPEFLTYFQNEAQLDKSGLPSDRFFAERPEGSVSTLKIQRTQQEDSAVYLCASTDRAISYEQYFGPGTRLTVT.

This chain joins TRBV18 and TRBJ1-2; tentative D call: TRBD1 (5 bases). The CDR3 has 17 amino acids. Trimming removed 3 bases from V and 2 bases from J, with 19 bases in between. CDR1 is KGHSH and CDR2 is LQKENI in the germline V gene. CDR3 protein: CASSPGPPGTPNYGYTF. CDR3 nucleotide sequence: TGTGCCAGCTCACCTGGCCCCCCCGGGACGCCAAACTATGGCTACACCTTC.